The 18 T cell receptor beta chains below all came from one sample that was sequenced in a study of cytomegalovirus exposure and HLA in healthy donors. Primers: 60 Vbeta forward and 13 Jbeta reverse. The repertoire was sequenced with immunoSEQ multiplex PCR; TCRdb's copy has only in-frame clones and lacks some. The table includes fewer than 85,000 clones, just over 70% detected once. Sequenced sample: PBMCs. These receptors came from a man between 60 and 70 years old in good health and CMV-seropositive.

The rearrangement joins TRBV2 to TRBJ1-1; no clear D. CDR1 is SNHLY, CDR2 FYNNEI, per germline. This CDR3 spans 14 amino acids. V shed 7 bases and J shed 1 base, with 13 bases lying between them. This chain's CDR3 is CASTVAEGNTEAFF. The CDR3 DNA follows: TGTGCCAGCACGGTTGCAGAGGGGAACACTGAAGCTTTCTTT.

This chain's CDR3 is CASGLRQGPRSNYGYTF. Written as DNA, the CDR3 is TGTGCTAGTGGTCTCCGACAGGGACCCCGATCTAACTATGGCTACACCTTC. The chain couples TRBV12-5 to TRBJ1-2; 7 nucleotides align to TRBD1. V lost 5 bases, J lost 0 bases, and 12 bases stayed unmatched. The CDR3 consists of 17 residues. Looked up from germline, CDR1 is LGHNT and CDR2 is FRNRAP.

This clone was counted between two and nine times. This chain links TRBV11-2 with TRBJ2-7; D might be TRBD2 (7 bases). This CDR3 region has 14 residues. Trimming took 3 bases from V and 2 from J, leaving 11 bases between them. Germline assignment: CDR1 SGHAT and CDR2 FQNNGV. CDR3 region: CASSFGGGPYEQYF. CDR3 nucleotides: TGTGCCAGCAGCTTCGGCGGGGGCCCCTACGAGCAGTACTTC.

This chain joins TRBV7-9 and TRBJ2-5; a possible D gene is TRBD1 (7 bases). CDR1 is SEHNR, CDR2 FQNEAQ, per germline (reference sequence). The CDR3 is 14 amino acids. V was clipped by 4 bases and J by 5 bases, with 14 bases between them. Here the CDR3 reads CASSSETGRETQYF. The DNA of the CDR3 is TGTGCCAGCAGCTCCGAGACAGGGAGGGAGACCCAGTACTTC.

The V call is TRBV7-2, the J call TRBJ2-7; perhaps TRBD2 as D (6 bases). Trimming cost V 1 base and J 3 bases, with 10 bases left between them. The CDR3 extends over 14 amino acids. Germline CDR1 is SGHTA and CDR2 is FQGNSA. The CDR3 is CASSLESGGYEQYF. The CDR3, as DNA: TGTGCCAGCAGCTTAGAATCCGGGGGCTACGAGCAGTACTTC.

The chain uses TRBV2 and TRBJ2-1; D might be TRBD1 (6 bases). The CDR3 consists of 15 residues. Between the trimmed V and J ends, which lost 7 bases and 10 bases, there was a span of 23 bases. From germline, CDR1 is SNHLY and CDR2 FYNNEI. CDR3: CASILIGQPVGEQFF. Here the CDR3 DNA reads TGTGCCAGCATCCTCATTGGACAGCCCGTCGGAGAGCAGTTCTTC.

This clone has a handful of counts. This chain connects TRBV20-1 to TRBJ2-1; D is undetermined. Trimming removed 3 bases from V and 7 bases from J, with 7 bases in between. The CDR3 is 11 residues long. The germline V gene has CDR1 DFQATT and CDR2 SNEGSKA (reference sequence). The CDR3 spells CSARAGNEQFF. The CDR3 coding sequence is TGCAGTGCTAGGGCCGGGAATGAGCAGTTCTTC.

The J gene is TRBJ1-5, the V gene TRBV7-9; 7 nucleotides align to TRBD1. From germline, CDR1 is SEHNR and CDR2 FQNEAQ (reference sequence). Losses at the gene ends were 4 bases for V and 2 bases for J; bases not matched to a gene: 14. This CDR3 is built from 18 residues. CDR3 protein: CASSSIGPTGTGNQPQHF. The CDR3 DNA is TGTGCCAGCAGCTCCATCGGGCCTACCGGGACAGGCAATCAGCCCCAGCATTTT.

This chain joins TRBV27 and TRBJ1-2, with D uncertain. Germline-derived CDR1 and CDR2 are MNHEY and SMNVEV (reference sequence). Trimming cost V 2 bases and J 8 bases, with 12 bases left between them. CDR3 length: 13 residues. The chain's CDR3 is CASSLLPPEGYTF. In nucleotides, the CDR3 is TGTGCCAGCAGTTTACTCCCCCCGGAGGGCTACACCTTC.

The gene calls are TRBV5-1 and TRBJ1-6; D is uncertain. V lost 1 base and J 7 bases, leaving 3 bases between the germline ends. This CDR3 comprises 12 residues. Germline CDR1 is SGHRS and CDR2 is YFSETQ. The DNA of the CDR3 is TGCGCCAGCAGCTTGCTCAATTCACCCCTCCACTTT. Translating gives CASSLLNSPLHF.

This clone was counted a few times. The V call is TRBV18, the J call TRBJ2-5; D perhaps matches TRBD2 (6 bases). Germline loops: CDR1 KGHSH, CDR2 LQKENI. The CDR3 has 14 residues. Trimming removed 3 bases at V and 11 bases at J, with 19 bases between. CDR3 bases: TGTGCCAGCTCACCGGTAGGGGACTTTGGAGGGCAGTACTTC. This encodes CASSPVGDFGGQYF.

The genes are TRBV5-4 and TRBJ1-3; a weak D match, TRBD1 (6 bases). Deletions cut 0 bases from V and 5 bases from J, with 9 bases between. The CDR3 totals 14 residues. CDR1 and CDR2 from the germline V gene are SGHNT and YYREEE (reference sequence). In DNA, the CDR3 is TGTGCCAGCAGCTTGGGTGGGGGCCGAAACACCATATATTTT. It is translated as CASSLGGGRNTIYF.

The chain couples TRBV5-6 to TRBJ1-6; 7 bases agree with TRBD1. V was pared by 4 bases and J by 7 bases, with 8 bases of the junction left unmatched. The CDR3 runs to 15 residues. CDR1 SGHDT and CDR2 YYEEEE come from the germline V gene. The CDR3 protein is CASSLRGPGNSPLHF. In DNA form, the CDR3 reads TGTGCCAGCAGCCTGAGGGGGCCGGGAAATTCACCCCTCCACTTT.

In this sample, this clone turned up once. V is TRBV5-1 and J is TRBJ2-3; D perhaps matches TRBD2 (6 bases). Trimming cost V 4 bases and J 2 bases, with 14 bases left between them. Germline CDR1 reads SGHRS; CDR2 reads YFSETQ. The CDR3 covers 15 residues. DNA of the CDR3: TGCGCCAGCAGCATCTCGGGGGTTCCCACAGATACGCAGTATTTT. Translating it yields CASSISGVPTDTQYF.

The rearrangement uses TRBV7-2 and TRBJ1-1; D is possibly TRBD1 (5 bases). The germline CDR1 and CDR2 sequences are SGHTA and FQGNSA. The CDR3 is made up of 15 amino acids. V lost 3 bases to trimming and J lost 3 bases, with 14 bases between them. The CDR3 DNA reads TGTGCCAGCAGCTTGGCCCCTAGGGGTTACACTGAAGCTTTCTTT. Protein product: CASSLAPRGYTEAFF. The full variable domain, with the rest looked up from reference TRBV7-2 and TRBJ1-1, is GAGVSQSPSNKVTEKGKDVELRCDPISGHTALYWYRQSLGQGLEFLIYFQGNSAPDKSGLPSDRFSAERTGGSVSTLTIQRTQQEDSAVYLCASSLAPRGYTEAFFGQGTRLTVV.

This clone was detected only a few times. This chain connects TRBV4-1 to TRBJ2-7; D might be TRBD1 (5 bases). CDR1 is MGHRA and CDR2 is YSYEKL in the germline V gene. The CDR3 covers 16 residues. Trimming shortened V by 0 bases and J by 2 bases, and 14 bases separated the two germline ends. In DNA, the CDR3 is TGCGCCAGCAGCCAAGATTTAACAGGTCATCCCTACGAGCAGTACTTC. This translates into CASSQDLTGHPYEQYF.

The chain employs TRBV7-8 and TRBJ2-5; 11 bases line up with TRBD2. The V gene's germline CDR1 is SGHVS and CDR2 FQNEAQ. The CDR3 consists of 15 residues. The ends lost 2 bases at V and 4 bases at J; junction bases unmatched: 3. The CDR3 reads CASSLSSGGRETQYF. The CDR3 coding sequence is TGTGCCAGCAGCTTATCTAGCGGGGGGAGAGAGACCCAGTACTTC.

This clone has a handful of counts. CDR3 residues: CASSFQTGTEAFF. The CDR3, as DNA: TGTGCCAGCAGCTTCCAGACGGGGACTGAAGCTTTCTTT. The gene calls are TRBV5-4 and TRBJ1-1; the D is unclear. Trimming stripped 2 bases from V and 5 bases from J, with 10 bases between. CDR3 length: 13 amino acids. CDR1 and CDR2 (germline): SGHNT, YYREEE (reference sequence).